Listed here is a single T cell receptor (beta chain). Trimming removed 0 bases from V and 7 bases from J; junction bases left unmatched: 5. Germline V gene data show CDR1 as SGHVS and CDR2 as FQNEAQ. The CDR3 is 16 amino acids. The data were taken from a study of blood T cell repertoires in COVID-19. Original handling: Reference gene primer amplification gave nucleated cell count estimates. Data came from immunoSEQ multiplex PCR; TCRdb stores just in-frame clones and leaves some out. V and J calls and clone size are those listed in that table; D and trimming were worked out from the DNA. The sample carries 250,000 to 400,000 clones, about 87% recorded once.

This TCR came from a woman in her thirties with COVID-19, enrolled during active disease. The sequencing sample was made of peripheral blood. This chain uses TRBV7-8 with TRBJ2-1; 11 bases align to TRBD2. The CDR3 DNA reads TGTGCCAGCAGCTTAGCTTCTAGCGGGGGGCCTAATGAGCAGTTCTTC. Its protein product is CASSLASSGGPNEQFF.